The next 18 T cell receptor beta chains were all read from a single sample in a study of early T cells in non-severe SARS-CoV-2 infection. TCRdb independently ran MiXCR on the 5' RACE reads; one entry per CDR3 protein. The sample has 70,000 to 85,000 distinct CDR3 sequences, roughly 13% seen once. The sample taken for sequencing was whole blood. Every receptor here comes from an adult who was a healthcare worker with PCR-confirmed SARS-CoV-2 infection or an uninfected control (not recorded which).

This clonotype has a handful of counts. The chain recombines TRBV7-8 with TRBJ1-2; 9 bases are shared with TRBD1. This CDR3 spans 18 amino acids. Germline V gene lookup returns CDR1 SGHVS and CDR2 FQNEAQ. V lost 5 bases to trimming and J lost 4 bases; unmatched junction nucleotides: 17. CDR3 amino acids: CASSLRDRDLASGYGYTF. DNA of the CDR3: TGTGCCAGCAGCCTAAGGGACAGGGATCTCGCTTCGGGCTATGGCTACACCTTC. Full variable domain (missing parts from reference TRBV7-8 and TRBJ1-2): GAGVSQSPRYKVAKRGQDVALRCDPISGHVSLFWYQQALGQGPEFLTYFQNEAQLDKSGLPSDRFFAERPEGSVSTLKIQRTQQEDSAVYLCASSLRDRDLASGYGYTFGSGTRLTVV.

The genes are TRBV7-6 and TRBJ2-7; D perhaps matches TRBD1 (6 bases). Between the trimmed V and J ends, which lost 5 bases and 2 bases, there was a span of 16 bases. The CDR3 sequence is 15 residues long. Looked up from germline, CDR1 is SGHVS and CDR2 is FNYEAQ. The CDR3 DNA reads TGTGCCAGCAGCCAGGACAGCGATGACACCTACGAGCAGTACTTC. This sequence encodes CASSQDSDDTYEQYF.

The chain recombines TRBV20-1 with TRBJ2-2, with 8 bases identical to TRBD1. Germline assignment: CDR1 DFQATT and CDR2 SNEGSKA (reference sequence). With 1 base clipped from V and 0 bases from J, the junction kept 4 bases outside the gene matches. CDR3 length: 16 amino acids. The CDR3 region is CSARGDRFANTGELFF. CDR3 in DNA: TGCAGTGCTAGAGGGGACAGGTTCGCGAACACCGGGGAGCTGTTTTTT.

This clonotype was counted only a few times. The genes are TRBV4-2 and TRBJ2-1; D gene ambiguous. Looked up from germline, CDR1 is LGHNA and CDR2 is YNFKEQ. V was pared by 2 bases and J by 5 bases, with 19 bases between. The CDR3 loop spans 17 amino acids. The CDR3 nucleotides are TGTGCCAGCAGCCAACAGACTTTCGGGTCTACCGACAATGAGCAGTTCTTC. Protein sequence: CASSQQTFGSTDNEQFF.

This clonotype occurred a few times. The rearrangement joins TRBV2 to TRBJ1-2; 10 bases map to TRBD1. Germline values: CDR1 SNHLY, CDR2 FYNNEI. The CDR3 is 15 amino acids. Losses at the gene ends were 7 bases for V and 4 bases for J; bases not matched to a gene: 9. The CDR3 loop is CASIIGTGESYGYTF. Here the CDR3 DNA reads TGTGCCAGCATCATAGGGACAGGGGAATCCTATGGCTACACCTTC.

In its sample, this clonotype was seen a few times. V gene TRBV20-1 combines with J gene TRBJ2-3, with 7 bases aligning to TRBD2. J gave up 2 bases and V 6 bases, and 5 bases lay outside the gene matches. The CDR3 runs to 13 residues. Germline CDR1 and CDR2: DFQATT and SNEGSKA (reference sequence). The CDR3 nucleotides are TGCAGTGCCGGGGGGACCTACACAGATACGCAGTATTTT. It specifies CSAGGTYTDTQYF.

There are many counts of this clonotype. This chain uses TRBV10-2 with TRBJ1-2, with 7 bases identical to TRBD1. The ends lost 6 bases at V and 4 bases at J; junction bases unmatched: 11. Germline values: CDR1 WSHSY, CDR2 SAAADI. The CDR3 covers 15 residues. The CDR3 spells CASRAQTGNSYGYTF. The DNA for the CDR3 is TGCGCCAGCAGAGCACAGACAGGGAACAGCTATGGCTACACCTTC.

The chain couples TRBV12-2 to TRBJ2-4; TRBD1 is taken as the D call from the table, unchecked against the DNA. TRBV12-2 is a pseudogene locus. This CDR3 is built from 18 residues. For the CDR3, the DNA is TGTGCAAGTCGGGGGAACGACAGTGTTATATCGGCGAGAAACATTCAGTACTTC. This codes for CASRGNDSVISARNIQYF.

This clonotype was seen at least ten times. Written as DNA, the CDR3 is TGTGCCACCTCAGACGGTCGGGGGTACTACGAGCAGTACTTC. The encoded protein is CATSDGRGYYEQYF. The chain uses TRBV15 and TRBJ2-7; TRBD2 might be the D (6 bases). The CDR3 spans 14 residues. The germline gives CDR1 LNHNV, CDR2 YYDKDF (reference sequence). V lost 8 bases to trimming and J lost 3 bases, with 17 bases between them.

To note about this clonotype: Possible read error: a much larger clone is one base away. The V call is TRBV20-1, the J call TRBJ1-1; D ambiguous. CDR1 is DFQATT and CDR2 is SNEGSKA in the germline V gene (reference sequence). Trimming removed 0 bases at V and 5 bases at J, with 19 bases between. The CDR3 spans 16 residues. CDR3 DNA sequence: TGCAGTGCTAGAGAAGTTTTAGGACGGGAAAATACTGAAGCTTTCTTT. Its translation is CSAREVLGRENTEAFF.

This clonotype was seen only a few times. V gene TRBV3-1 combines with J gene TRBJ1-1; D gene ambiguous. Germline CDR1 is LGHDT and CDR2 is YNNKEL (reference sequence). V was clipped by 4 bases and J by 6 bases, with 15 bases between them. This CDR3 has 14 amino acids. The CDR3 DNA follows: TGTGCCAGCAGCCCCGGACTGGATGGATCTGAAGCTTTCTTT. Protein sequence: CASSPGLDGSEAFF.

This clonotype was observed a few times. The chain combines TRBV9 with TRBJ2-3, with D perhaps matching TRBD2 (6 bases). The germline gives CDR1 SGDLS, CDR2 YYNGEE. The CDR3 covers 15 residues. The V end was cut by 0 bases, the J end by 7 bases, with 15 bases between. CDR3 in amino acids: CASSVGGGSLNTQYF. The CDR3 DNA sequence: TGTGCCAGCAGCGTAGGAGGAGGGAGCTTGAATACGCAGTATTTT. The full variable domain, its missing parts supplied by reference TRBV9 and TRBJ2-3, is DSGVTQTPKHLITATGQRVTLRCSPRSGDLSVYWYQQSLDQGLQFLIQYYNGEERAKGNILERFSAQQFPDLHSELNLSSLELGDSALYFCASSVGGGSLNTQYFGPGTRLTVL.

This clonotype was detected a few times. The chain combines TRBV5-8 with TRBJ2-6; D is possibly TRBD1 (5 bases). Trimming took off 3 bases at V and 1 base at J, with 8 bases between the two ends. Germline CDR1 and CDR2: SGHTS and YDEGEE. This CDR3 is 15 amino acids long. CDR3 protein: CASSSGQSGANVLTF. In nucleotides, the CDR3 is TGTGCCAGCAGCTCTGGACAATCTGGGGCCAACGTCCTGACTTTC.

This clonotype was counted many times. The J gene is TRBJ2-3, the V gene TRBV7-9; TRBD2 matches at 7 bases. V was clipped by 5 bases and J by 6 bases; unmatched bases: 14. Per germline, CDR1 SEHNR and CDR2 FQNEAQ (reference sequence). This CDR3 is 16 amino acids long. The CDR3 region has the DNA TGTGCCAGCAGCCCCCTGCGGAGCGGACTAGTTGATACGCAGTATTTT. It specifies CASSPLRSGLVDTQYF.

The rearrangement joins TRBV6-1 to TRBJ1-2; TRBD1 might be the D (6 bases). Trimming pared 7 bases from V and 2 bases from J, leaving 11 bases between. The CDR3 sequence is 13 residues long. Per the germline V gene, CDR1 is MNHNS and CDR2 is SASEGT. The CDR3: CASTMTGNYGYTF. CDR3 nucleotide sequence: TGTGCCAGCACCATGACAGGCAACTATGGCTACACCTTC.

The chain uses TRBV11-2 and TRBJ2-3; 10 bases are shared with TRBD2. V gave up 8 bases and J gave up 2 bases; unmatched junction bases: 7. In germline, CDR1 is SGHAT, CDR2 FQNNGV. The CDR3 is 15 residues long. CDR3 amino acids: CASRGTSVYTDTQYF. The CDR3 DNA reads TGTGCCAGCCGTGGGACTAGCGTTTACACAGATACGCAGTATTTT.

This clonotype showed up many times. The genes are TRBV11-2 and TRBJ1-2; tentatively, D is TRBD1 (6 bases). V was trimmed by 1 base and J by 4 bases, leaving 16 bases between them. Germline CDR1 is SGHAT and CDR2 is FQNNGV. CDR3 length: 16 residues. The CDR3: CASSLVRPGEAYGYTF. The CDR3 nucleotides are TGTGCCAGCAGCTTAGTACGTCCAGGGGAGGCCTATGGCTACACCTTC.

The chain has TRBV4-1 and TRBJ2-1; 11 bases are shared with TRBD2. V was pared by 3 bases and J by 6 bases, with 4 bases of the junction left unmatched. The germline V gene encodes CDR1 MGHRA and CDR2 YSYEKL. This CDR3 comprises 15 residues. In DNA form, the CDR3 reads TGCGCCAGCAGCCAGAGGACTAGCGGGCGCAATGAGCAGTTCTTC. Translating gives CASSQRTSGRNEQFF.